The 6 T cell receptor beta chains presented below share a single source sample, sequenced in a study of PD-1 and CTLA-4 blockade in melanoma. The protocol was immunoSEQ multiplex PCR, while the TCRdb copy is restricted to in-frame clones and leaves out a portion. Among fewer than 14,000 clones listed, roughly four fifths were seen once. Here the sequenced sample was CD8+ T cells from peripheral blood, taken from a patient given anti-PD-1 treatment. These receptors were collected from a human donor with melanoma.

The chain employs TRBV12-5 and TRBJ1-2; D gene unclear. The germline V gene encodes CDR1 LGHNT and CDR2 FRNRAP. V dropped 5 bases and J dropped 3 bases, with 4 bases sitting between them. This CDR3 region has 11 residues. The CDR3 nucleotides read TGTGCTAGTGGTCTGGACTATGGCTACACCTTC. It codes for CASGLDYGYTF.

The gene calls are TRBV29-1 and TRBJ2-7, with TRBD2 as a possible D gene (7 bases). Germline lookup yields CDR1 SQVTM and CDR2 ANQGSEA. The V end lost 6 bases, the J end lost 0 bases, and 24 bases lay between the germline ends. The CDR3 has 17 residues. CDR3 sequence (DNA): TGCAGCGTGGTGAGGGGGGGCGCGGCTAGCGCCTCCTACGAGCAGTACTTC. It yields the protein CSVVRGGAASASYEQYF.

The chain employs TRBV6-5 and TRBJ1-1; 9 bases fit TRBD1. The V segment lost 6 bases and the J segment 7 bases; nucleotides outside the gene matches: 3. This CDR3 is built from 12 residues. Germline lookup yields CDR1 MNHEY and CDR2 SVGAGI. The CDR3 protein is CASSWTGDEAFF. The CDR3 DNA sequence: TGTGCCAGCAGCTGGACAGGGGATGAAGCTTTCTTT.

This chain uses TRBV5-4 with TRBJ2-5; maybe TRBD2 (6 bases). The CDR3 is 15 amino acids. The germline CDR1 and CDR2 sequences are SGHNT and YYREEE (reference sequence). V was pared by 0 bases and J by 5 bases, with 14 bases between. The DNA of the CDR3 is TGTGCCAGCAGCTTGGCGCGGGATGGGACGGAGACCCAGTACTTC. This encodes CASSLARDGTETQYF.

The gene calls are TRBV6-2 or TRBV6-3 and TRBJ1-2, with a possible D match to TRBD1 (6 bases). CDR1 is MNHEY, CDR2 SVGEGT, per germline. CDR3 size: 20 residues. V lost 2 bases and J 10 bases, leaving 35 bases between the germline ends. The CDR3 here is CASSYPFDLSQGSAVWDYTF. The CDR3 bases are TGTGCCAGCAGTTACCCCTTCGACCTATCACAGGGATCAGCTGTATGGGACTACACCTTC.

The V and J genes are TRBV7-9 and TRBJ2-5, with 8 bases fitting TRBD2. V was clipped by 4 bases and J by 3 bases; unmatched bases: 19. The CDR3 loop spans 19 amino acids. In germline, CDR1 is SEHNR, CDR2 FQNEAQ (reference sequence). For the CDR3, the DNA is TGTGCCAGCAGCTACCCCCCGGGCAGCGGGAGATCCTATAAAGAGACCCAGTACTTC. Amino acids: CASSYPPGSGRSYKETQYF.